A selection of T cell receptor beta chains follows, all from one sample in a study of control samples from healthy donors and cancer patients. Sequencing used immunoSEQ multiplex PCR; TCRdb keeps in-frame clones, though not all of them. The table lists roughly 40,000 clones, 83% of them singletons. Sequencing was performed on blood. The receptors stem from a man in his sixties in good health. The CDR3 runs from the conserved cysteine through the conserved F or W. The order of the fields is clone size, J gene, CDR3 length, D gene, V gene, CDR3 DNA, CDR3 protein. The D gene is left open where the match is weak. Rows may omit the clone size; those that give it use once, few, many or a size class.

>-|TRBJ2-5|13|-|TRBV18
TGTGCCAGCTCAACCCAGGGGTTGGAGACCCAGTACTTC
CASSTQGLETQYF
>-|TRBJ2-2|15|-|TRBV5-5
TGTGCCAGCAGCTTAGACCCCCAGAACACCGGGGAGCTGTTTTTT
CASSLDPQNTGELFF
>-|TRBJ1-6|15|TRBD1|TRBV18
TGTGCCAGCTCACCAATGGGACAGGCTAATTCACCCCTCCACTTT
CASSPMGQANSPLHF
>-|TRBJ2-2|16|TRBD2|TRBV15
TGTGCCACCAGCAGAACGGCGGGGGGGCATAACGGGGAGCTGTTTTTT
CATSRTAGGHNGELFF
>-|TRBJ2-1|17|TRBD2|TRBV18
TGTGCCAGCTCACCACCGGTGCTAGCGGGGGGATACAATGAGCAGTTCTTC
CASSPPVLAGGYNEQFF
>-|TRBJ2-1|11|-|TRBV11-2
TGTGCCAGCAGCTTAGGCGGGGAGCAGTTCTTC
CASSLGGEQFF
>-|TRBJ2-1|15|TRBD2|TRBV28
TGTGCCAGCAGTTTAGGGTGGGAGGGCCGCAATGAGCAGTTCTTC
CASSLGWEGRNEQFF
>few|TRBJ1-1|12|-|TRBV6-5
TGTGCCAGCAGTTATAACGATGACCAAGCTTTCTTT
CASSYNDDQAFF
>few|TRBJ2-7|12|-|TRBV5-8
TGTGCCAGCAGCTTTGGGACGGGCGAGCAGTACTTC
CASSFGTGEQYF
>-|TRBJ2-7|13|-|TRBV11-3
TGTGCCAGCAGCCCGGGGTCAGGCTACGAGCAGTACTTC
CASSPGSGYEQYF
>-|TRBJ1-4|16|-|TRBV19
TGTGCCAGTAGCATACTAGGCTACGCAACTAATGAAAAACTGTTTTTT
CASSILGYATNEKLFF
>-|TRBJ2-1|13|-|TRBV11-3
TGTGCCAGCAGCTTAGCCAGTAATTCTGAGCAGTTCTTC
CASSLASNSEQFF
>-|TRBJ2-1|16|TRBD2|TRBV18
TGTGCCAGCTCACTTAGGACTAGCGGGAGGGGCAATGAGCAGTTCTTC
CASSLRTSGRGNEQFF
>-|TRBJ2-6|20|TRBD1|TRBV4-3
TGCGCCAGCAGCCAAGAAGGTAGGACAGGGGCGAGCTCTGGGGCCAACGTCCTGACTTTC
CASSQEGRTGASSGANVLTF
>few|TRBJ2-7|14|-|TRBV6-1
TGTGCCAGCAGTGAAGCGGGAGGACAGCGGGAGCAGTACTTC
CASSEAGGQREQYF
>-|TRBJ1-2|14|-|TRBV6-2/TRBV6-3
TGTGCCAGCAGTTACTCGTCCATAGGATATGGCTACACCTTC
CASSYSSIGYGYTF
>medium-sized|TRBJ2-7|15|-|TRBV9
TGTGCCAGCAGCCCCGAGGGGGGGGCAGTCTACGAGCAGTACTTC
CASSPEGGAVYEQYF
>-|TRBJ2-3|15|TRBD1|TRBV7-2
TGTGCCAGCAGCCTGGGACAGGGGGCCTCAGATACGCAGTATTTT
CASSLGQGASDTQYF
>-|TRBJ1-2|12|-|TRBV25-1
TGTGCCAGCAGTGACACTAACTATGGCTACACCTTC
CASSDTNYGYTF
>-|TRBJ2-1|14|-|TRBV7-8
TGTGCCAGCAGCTTAACGGCTAGCCGTAATGAGCAGTTCTTC
CASSLTASRNEQFF
>many|TRBJ2-7|16|-|TRBV27
TGTGCCAGCAGTTTATCGATGGGGACGGTCGTATACGAGCAGTACTTC
CASSLSMGTVVYEQYF
>-|TRBJ1-2|13|-|TRBV30
TGTGCCTGGAGCATGTGGCAGGCCGGCGGCTACACCTTC
CAWSMWQAGGYTF
>-|TRBJ2-3|14|-|TRBV2
TGTGCCACAAGCCTGGGGAGCGGAACAGATACGCAGTATTTT
CATSLGSGTDTQYF
>-|TRBJ2-2|12|-|TRBV12-3/TRBV12-4
TGTGCCAGCAGCCCCTCCATCGGGGAGCTGTTTTTT
CASSPSIGELFF
>-|TRBJ2-2|14|-|TRBV6-2/TRBV6-3
TGTGCCAGCAGTTACTCTAGGACGGCCGGGGAGCTGTTTTTT
CASSYSRTAGELFF
>-|TRBJ1-5|14|-|TRBV19
TGTGCCAGTAGTAGGCAGGGCGGTAATCAGCCCCAGCATTTT
CASSRQGGNQPQHF
>-|TRBJ1-2|16|-|TRBV19
TGTGCCAGTAGTATAGATTACGCGGGTACTTACTATGGCTACACCTTC
CASSIDYAGTYYGYTF
>-|TRBJ2-7|14|-|TRBV15
TGTGCCACCAGCAGAGATCGGGGATCCTACGAGCAGTACTTC
CATSRDRGSYEQYF
>once|TRBJ2-6|17|-|TRBV7-3
TGTGCCAGCAGCTTAAAGGGTCGGGGAGGCCGGGCCAACGTCCTGACTTTC
CASSLKGRGGRANVLTF
>-|TRBJ2-1|16|TRBD1|TRBV5-1
TGCGCCAGCAGCTCCCTGGGGGACAGTTTCGGCAATGAGCAGTTCTTC
CASSSLGDSFGNEQFF
>-|TRBJ1-6|16|TRBD1|TRBV18
TGTGCCAGCTCGCCGTCCGGACAGGGTTCGGTCTCACCCCTCCACTTT
CASSPSGQGSVSPLHF
>-|TRBJ2-3|13|-|TRBV9
TGTGCCAGCAGCGCTGATCTCACAGATACGCAGTATTTT
CASSADLTDTQYF
>-|TRBJ1-2|13|-|TRBV12-3/TRBV12-4
TGTGCCAGCAGGAGGACAGAGGGGTATGGCTACACCTTC
CASRRTEGYGYTF
>-|TRBJ2-1|19|TRBD2|TRBV5-1
TGCGCCAGCAGCTCTAAAAAGCCGCCGACTAGCGGAGTCTACAATGAGCAGTTCTTC
CASSSKKPPTSGVYNEQFF
>-|TRBJ2-3|16|TRBD1|TRBV3-1/TRBV3-2
TGTGCCAGCAGCCTCGAGATTAGACAGGGGCGGTATACGCAGTATTTT
CASSLEIRQGRYTQYF
>-|TRBJ2-3|15|-|TRBV2
TGTGCCAGCAGTGAGGGCTTTTCGGGCACAGATACGCAGTATTTT
CASSEGFSGTDTQYF